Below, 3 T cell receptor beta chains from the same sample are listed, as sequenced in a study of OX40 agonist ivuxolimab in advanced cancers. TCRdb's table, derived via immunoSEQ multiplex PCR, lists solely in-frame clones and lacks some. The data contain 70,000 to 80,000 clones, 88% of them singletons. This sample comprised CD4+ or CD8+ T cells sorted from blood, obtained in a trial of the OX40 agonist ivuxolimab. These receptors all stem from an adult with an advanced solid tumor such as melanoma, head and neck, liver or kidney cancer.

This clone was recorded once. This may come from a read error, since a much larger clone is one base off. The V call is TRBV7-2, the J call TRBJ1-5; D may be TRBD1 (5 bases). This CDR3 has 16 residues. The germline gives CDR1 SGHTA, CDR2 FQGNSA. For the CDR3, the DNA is TGTGTCAGCAGCTTAGGGAGCAGGGTGAGCAATCAGCCCCAGCATTTT. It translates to CVSSLGSRVSNQPQHF.

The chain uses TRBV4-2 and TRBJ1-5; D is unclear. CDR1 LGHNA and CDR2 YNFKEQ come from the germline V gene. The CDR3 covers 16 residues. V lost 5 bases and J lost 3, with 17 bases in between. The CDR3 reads CASSLVMGKVNQPQHF. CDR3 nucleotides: TGTGCCAGCAGCTTGGTAATGGGGAAGGTCAATCAGCCCCAGCATTTT.

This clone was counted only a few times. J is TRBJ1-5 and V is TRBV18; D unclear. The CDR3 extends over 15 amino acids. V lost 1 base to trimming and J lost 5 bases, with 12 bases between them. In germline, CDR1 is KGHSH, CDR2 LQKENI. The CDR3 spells CASSPQGGVHQPQHF. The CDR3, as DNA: TGTGCCAGCTCACCACAGGGCGGGGTTCATCAGCCCCAGCATTTT.